The 3 T cell receptor beta chains in this list originate from one sample, sequenced in a study of blood T cell repertoires in COVID-19. TCRdb's copy holds only in-frame clones and misses some; the assay was immunoSEQ multiplex PCR. Of around 140,000 clones in the sample, approximately 79% are singletons; the top ten hold approximately 2.4%. Sequences were obtained from PBMCs or T cells enriched from blood (not recorded which). These receptor sequences come from a man aged 35 to 55 with acute COVID-19.

The CDR3 DNA sequence: TGTGCCAGCAGCGTTTGGACAGATAACACTGAAGCTTTCTTT. This sequence encodes CASSVWTDNTEAFF. This sequence joins TRBV9 and TRBJ1-1; TRBD1 might be the D (6 bases). CDR3 length equals 14 residues. Germline lookup yields CDR1 SGDLS and CDR2 YYNGEE. V lost 2 bases and J lost 2, with 10 bases in between.

The chain is built from TRBV12-5 and TRBJ1-4; 7 bases are a match to TRBD1. Looked up from germline, CDR1 is LGHNT and CDR2 is FRNRAP. The V and J ends lost 6 bases and 2 bases, in that order; junction bases with no gene match: 3. The CDR3 contains 14 residues. The CDR3 DNA is TGTGCTAGTGGACCGGGACAGACTAATGAAAAACTGTTTTTT. This translates into CASGPGQTNEKLFF.

The rearrangement uses TRBV9 and TRBJ1-2; 9 positions match TRBD1. The V segment lost 3 bases and the J segment 8 bases; nucleotides outside the gene matches: 11. CDR3 length: 15 residues. The V gene's germline CDR1 is SGDLS and CDR2 YYNGEE. The CDR3 here is CASSAFPGTGKGYTF. DNA for the CDR3: TGTGCCAGCAGCGCCTTCCCCGGGACAGGGAAAGGCTACACCTTC.